One and the same sample provided the 12 T cell receptor beta chains below, sequenced in a study of T cells after yellow fever vaccination. TCRdb reprocessed the 5' RACE reads via MiXCR and lists one record per CDR3 protein. The sample yields 170,000 or so distinct CDR3 sequences, roughly 8.8% seen once. Sequenced here: CD8+ T cells sorted from PBMCs, sampled 45 days after the yellow fever booster vaccination. These receptors came from a man aged 18 to 35 who received the YFV17D yellow fever vaccine.

At least ten counts were recorded for this clonotype. J is TRBJ1-2 and V is TRBV5-1, with TRBD1 matching over 10 bases. This CDR3 is built from 14 residues. Germline V gene sequence: CDR1 SGHRS, CDR2 YFSETQ. V was pared by 4 bases and J by 5 bases, with 5 bases of the junction left unmatched. The CDR3 sequence is CASSPGTGVYGYTF. CDR3 nucleotide sequence: TGCGCCAGCAGCCCCGGGACAGGGGTTTATGGCTACACCTTC.

The chain is built from TRBV9 and TRBJ2-2; 8 positions agree with TRBD2. Per the germline V gene, CDR1 is SGDLS and CDR2 is YYNGEE. This CDR3 has 16 amino acids. Trimming cost V 0 bases and J 6 bases; bases outside gene matches: 7. The CDR3 nucleotides read TGTGCCAGCAGCGTAGGGGCGGCGGGGGGCGCCGGGGAGCTGTTTTTT. Translated, it gives CASSVGAAGGAGELFF.

This clonotype was observed many times. The chain combines TRBV25-1 with TRBJ2-7, with 9 positions matching TRBD1. Germline assignment: CDR1 MGHDK and CDR2 SYGVNS. With 5 bases clipped from V and 5 bases from J, the junction kept 10 bases outside the gene matches. The CDR3 has 15 amino acids. The DNA for the CDR3 is TGTGCCAGCAGTTTCGGAACGGGGACAGGGAACGAGCAGTACTTC. Protein sequence: CASSFGTGTGNEQYF.

The genes are TRBV5-1 and TRBJ1-6; no clear D. The germline gives CDR1 SGHRS, CDR2 YFSETQ. This CDR3 has 15 residues. Trimming removed 0 bases at V and 10 bases at J, with 14 bases between. This CDR3 is CASSLEGIGDSPLHF. The CDR3 region has the DNA TGCGCCAGCAGCTTGGAAGGGATCGGAGACTCACCCCTCCACTTT. Together with reference TRBV5-1 and TRBJ1-6, the CDR3 gives the full variable domain: KAGVTQTPRYLIKTRGQQVTLSCSPISGHRSVSWYQQTPGQGLQFLFEYFSETQRNKGNFPGRFSGRQFSNSRSEMNVSTLELGDSALYLCASSLEGIGDSPLHFGNGTRLTVT.

This chain connects TRBV7-9 to TRBJ2-2; perhaps TRBD2 as D (7 bases). V was cut by 5 bases and J by 3 bases, with 13 bases left in between. The CDR3 is 15 residues long. In germline, CDR1 is SEHNR, CDR2 FQNEAQ (reference sequence). CDR3 bases: TGTGCCAGCAGCGACCGGGGGGCCGACACCGGGGAGCTGTTTTTT. The encoded protein is CASSDRGADTGELFF. Based on the CDR3 plus reference TRBV7-9 and TRBJ2-2, the full variable domain is DTGVSQNPRHKITKRGQNVTFRCDPISEHNRLYWYRQTLGQGPEFLTYFQNEAQLEKSRLLSDRFSAERPKGSFSTLEIQRTEQGDSAMYLCASSDRGADTGELFFGEGSRLTVL.

The chain couples TRBV2 to TRBJ2-7, with a tentative D call TRBD1 (6 bases). Germline V gives CDR1 SNHLY, CDR2 FYNNEI. This CDR3 has 13 residues. The V gene lost 7 bases and the J gene lost 5 bases, with 15 bases spanning the gap. The CDR3 spells CASTGTNTDEQYV. Written as DNA, the CDR3 is TGTGCCAGCACAGGGACAAATACGGACGAGCAGTACGTC.

The chain couples TRBV4-2 to TRBJ1-2, with 7 bases that match TRBD1. With 5 bases clipped from V and 1 base from J, the junction kept 7 bases outside the gene matches. CDR1 is LGHNA and CDR2 is YNFKEQ in the germline V gene. The CDR3 runs 15 residues. CDR3 region: CASSSARDSNYGYTF. CDR3 bases: TGTGCCAGCAGCTCAGCCCGGGACAGTAACTATGGCTACACCTTC.

This clonotype has a handful of counts. The chain couples TRBV6-2 or TRBV6-3 to TRBJ2-5; D may be TRBD1 or TRBD2 (5 bases each). Per the germline V gene, CDR1 is MNHEY and CDR2 is SVGEGT. The CDR3 consists of 13 residues. V was shortened by 10 bases and J by 2 bases, with 14 bases between the two germline ends. The CDR3 reads CATGPGRQETQYF. The CDR3 DNA reads TGTGCCACGGGACCTGGTAGGCAAGAGACCCAGTACTTC.

This clonotype was counted a few times. This chain uses TRBV7-8 with TRBJ2-5, with D perhaps assigned TRBD1 or TRBD2 (5 bases each). Germline lookup yields CDR1 SGHVS and CDR2 FQNEAQ. The CDR3 has 13 amino acids. The V end was cut by 0 bases, the J end by 5 bases, with 7 bases between. The CDR3 bases are TGTGCCAGCAGCTTAGCAGGGGACGAGACCCAGTACTTC. It is translated as CASSLAGDETQYF.

This clonotype was observed a few times. This chain uses TRBV29-1 with TRBJ2-1, with TRBD2 matching 12 bases. This CDR3 is built from 16 residues. J was trimmed by 5 bases and V by 7 bases; bases with no gene match: 12. Germline lookup yields CDR1 SQVTM and CDR2 ANQGSEA. CDR3 amino acids: CSAKRLAGEWDNEQFF. CDR3 DNA sequence: TGCAGCGCAAAACGACTAGCGGGGGAGTGGGACAATGAGCAGTTCTTC.

The chain carries TRBV4-1 and TRBJ2-7; D not certain. Germline V gives CDR1 MGHRA, CDR2 YSYEKL. Trimming left V 3 bases short and J 6 bases short, with 12 bases between. The CDR3 consists of 13 residues. The CDR3: CASSQAGVAEQYF. For the CDR3, the DNA is TGCGCCAGCAGCCAGGCCGGAGTTGCCGAGCAGTACTTC.

This clonotype occurred many times. The chain recombines TRBV27 with TRBJ1-5; D unclear. The CDR3 length is 11 residues. Deletions cut 10 bases from V and 5 bases from J, with 9 bases between. Germline CDR1 is MNHEY and CDR2 is SMNVEV (reference sequence). CDR3 protein: CATKDDQPQHF. The DNA for the CDR3 is TGTGCCACCAAGGACGATCAGCCCCAGCATTTT.